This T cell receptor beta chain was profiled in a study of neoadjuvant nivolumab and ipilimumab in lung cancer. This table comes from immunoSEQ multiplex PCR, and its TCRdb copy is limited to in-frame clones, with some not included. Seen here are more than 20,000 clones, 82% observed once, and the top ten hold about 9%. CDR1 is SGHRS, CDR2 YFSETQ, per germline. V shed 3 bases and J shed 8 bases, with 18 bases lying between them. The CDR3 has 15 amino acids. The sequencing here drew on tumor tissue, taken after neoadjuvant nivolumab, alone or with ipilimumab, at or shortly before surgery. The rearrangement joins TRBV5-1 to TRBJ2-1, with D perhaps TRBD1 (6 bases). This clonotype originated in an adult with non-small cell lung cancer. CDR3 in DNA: TGCGCCAGCAGCTCCTCCGGGACACTCGAGCATGAGCAGTTCTTC. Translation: CASSSSGTLEHEQFF.